This T cell receptor (beta chain) was identified in a study of cytomegalovirus exposure and HLA in healthy donors. Study-level results: With later analysis, a missense DCLRE1C variant became linked to TCR beta V- and J-gene trimming.

The trim removed 4 bases at V and 8 bases at J, leaving 10 bases unmatched. The CDR3 is 15 amino acids. Per germline, CDR1 MGHRA and CDR2 YSYEKL. Concerning this clone itself: Its target is not known.

With 60 Vbeta and 13 Jbeta primers, the PCR was carried out. Profiling relied on immunoSEQ multiplex PCR, and the TCRdb table lists in-frame clones only, not all of them. The sample holds 120,000 or so clones; approximately 78% are singletons and the top ten take 1.3%. The source of this sequence is a woman in her twenties or thirties in good health and CMV-seronegative. The sample consisted of PBMCs. V gene TRBV4-1 combines with J gene TRBJ1-5, with 8 bases identical to TRBD1. CDR3 DNA: TGCGCCAGCAGCCCCCTGGACAGGGACTCCGAGCCCCAGCATTTT. Translated: CASSPLDRDSEPQHF.